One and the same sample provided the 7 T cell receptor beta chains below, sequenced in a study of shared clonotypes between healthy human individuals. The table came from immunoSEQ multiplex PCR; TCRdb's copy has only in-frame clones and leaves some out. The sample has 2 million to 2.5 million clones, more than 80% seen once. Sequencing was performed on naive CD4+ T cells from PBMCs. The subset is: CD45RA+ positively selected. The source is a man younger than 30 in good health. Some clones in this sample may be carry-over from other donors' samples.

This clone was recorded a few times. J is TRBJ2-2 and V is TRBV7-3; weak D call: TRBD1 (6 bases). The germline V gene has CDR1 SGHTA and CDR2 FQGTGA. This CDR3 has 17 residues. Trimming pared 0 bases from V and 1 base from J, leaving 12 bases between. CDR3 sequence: CASSLTSQGGNTGELFF. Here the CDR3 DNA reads TGTGCCAGCAGCTTAACCTCCCAAGGGGGGAACACCGGGGAGCTGTTTTTT.

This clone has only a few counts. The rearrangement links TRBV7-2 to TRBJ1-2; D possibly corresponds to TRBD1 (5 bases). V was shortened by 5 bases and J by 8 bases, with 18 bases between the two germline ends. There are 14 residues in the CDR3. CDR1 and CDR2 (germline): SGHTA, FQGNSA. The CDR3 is CASSGGARVGGYTF. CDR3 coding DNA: TGTGCCAGCAGCGGGGGTGCGCGGGTAGGAGGCTACACCTTC.

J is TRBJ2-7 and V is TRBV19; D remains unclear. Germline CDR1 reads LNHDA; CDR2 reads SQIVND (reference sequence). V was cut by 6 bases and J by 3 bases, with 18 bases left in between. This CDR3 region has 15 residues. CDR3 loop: CASRSRGQPNYEQYF. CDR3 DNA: TGTGCCAGTAGGAGCCGTGGGCAGCCCAACTACGAGCAGTACTTC.

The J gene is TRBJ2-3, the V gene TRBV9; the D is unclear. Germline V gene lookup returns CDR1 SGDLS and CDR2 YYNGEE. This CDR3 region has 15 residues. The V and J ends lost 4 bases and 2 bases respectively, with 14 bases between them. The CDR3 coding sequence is TGTGCCAGCAGCTCTCGGACGGCTCTCACAGATACGCAGTATTTT. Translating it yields CASSSRTALTDTQYF.

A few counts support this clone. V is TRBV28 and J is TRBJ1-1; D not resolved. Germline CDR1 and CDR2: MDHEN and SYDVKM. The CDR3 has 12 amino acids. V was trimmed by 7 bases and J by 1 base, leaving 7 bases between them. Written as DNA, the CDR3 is TGTGCCAGCAATACACCGAACACTGAAGCTTTCTTT. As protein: CASNTPNTEAFF.

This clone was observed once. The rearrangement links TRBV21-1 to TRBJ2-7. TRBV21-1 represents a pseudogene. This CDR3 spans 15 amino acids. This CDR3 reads CASSKEPVRFNEQYF. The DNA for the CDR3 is TGTGCCAGCAGCAAAGAACCCGTCCGCTTTAACGAGCAGTACTTC.

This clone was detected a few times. The CDR3 loop reads CASTLGQGAFF. In nucleotides, the CDR3 is TGTGCCAGCACCCTGGGACAGGGGGCTTTCTTT. V is TRBV28 and J is TRBJ1-1, with 10 bases aligning to TRBD1. Germline V gene data show CDR1 as MDHEN and CDR2 as SYDVKM. The CDR3 is 11 amino acids. After removal of 7 bases from V and 11 bases from J, the junction contained 4 bases not matched to a gene.